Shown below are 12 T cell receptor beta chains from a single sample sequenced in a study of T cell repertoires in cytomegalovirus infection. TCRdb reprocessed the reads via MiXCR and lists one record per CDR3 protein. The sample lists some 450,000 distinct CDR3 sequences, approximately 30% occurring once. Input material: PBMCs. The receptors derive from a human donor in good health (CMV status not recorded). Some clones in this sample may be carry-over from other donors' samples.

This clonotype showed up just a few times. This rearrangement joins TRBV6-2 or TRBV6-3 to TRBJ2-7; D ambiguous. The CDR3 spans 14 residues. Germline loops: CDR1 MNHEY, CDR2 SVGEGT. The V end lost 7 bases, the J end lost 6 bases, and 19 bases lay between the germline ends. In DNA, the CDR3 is TGTGCCAGCACTCCCTGGGGAAGGTCGGGCGAGCAGTACTTC. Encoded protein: CASTPWGRSGEQYF.

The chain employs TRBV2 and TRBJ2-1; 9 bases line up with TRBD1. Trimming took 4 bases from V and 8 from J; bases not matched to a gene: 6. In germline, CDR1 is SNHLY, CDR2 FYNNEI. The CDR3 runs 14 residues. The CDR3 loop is CASSVQGATDEQFF. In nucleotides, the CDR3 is TGTGCCAGCAGTGTACAGGGGGCGACCGATGAGCAGTTCTTC. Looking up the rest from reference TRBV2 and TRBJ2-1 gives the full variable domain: EPEVTQTPSHQVTQMGQEVILRCVPISNHLYFYWYRQILGQKVEFLVSFYNNEISEKSEIFDDQFSVERPDGSNFTLKIRSTKLEDSAMYFCASSVQGATDEQFFGPGTRLTVL.

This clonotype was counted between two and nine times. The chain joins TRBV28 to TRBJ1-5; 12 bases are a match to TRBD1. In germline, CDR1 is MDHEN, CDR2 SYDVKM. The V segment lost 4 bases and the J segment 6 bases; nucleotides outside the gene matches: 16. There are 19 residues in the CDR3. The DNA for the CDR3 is TGTGCCAGCAGTTCCTACTACACGGGACAGGGGGCGCTAATTCAGCCCCAGCATTTT. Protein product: CASSSYYTGQGALIQPQHF.

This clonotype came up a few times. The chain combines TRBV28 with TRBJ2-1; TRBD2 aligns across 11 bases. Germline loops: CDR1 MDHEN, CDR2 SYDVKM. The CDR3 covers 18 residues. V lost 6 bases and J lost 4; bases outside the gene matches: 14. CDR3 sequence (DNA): TGTGCCAGCAGCACCCCCAAGCTTCTAGCGGGGGGATACAATGAGCAGTTCTTC. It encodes CASSTPKLLAGGYNEQFF.

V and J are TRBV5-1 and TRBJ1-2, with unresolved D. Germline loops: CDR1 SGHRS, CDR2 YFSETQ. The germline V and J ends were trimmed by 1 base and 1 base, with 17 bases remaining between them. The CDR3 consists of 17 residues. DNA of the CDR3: TGCGCCAGCAGCTTGAGTCCCCTGGACGGAAATAACTATGGCTACACCTTC. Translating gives CASSLSPLDGNNYGYTF.

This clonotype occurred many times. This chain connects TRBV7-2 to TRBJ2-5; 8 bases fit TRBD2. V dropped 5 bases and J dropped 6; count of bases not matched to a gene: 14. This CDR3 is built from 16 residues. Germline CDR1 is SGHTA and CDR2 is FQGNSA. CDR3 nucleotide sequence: TGTGCCAGCAGCCCCGACCTCGTAGCGGGGCTAAAGACCCAGTACTTC. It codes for CASSPDLVAGLKTQYF.

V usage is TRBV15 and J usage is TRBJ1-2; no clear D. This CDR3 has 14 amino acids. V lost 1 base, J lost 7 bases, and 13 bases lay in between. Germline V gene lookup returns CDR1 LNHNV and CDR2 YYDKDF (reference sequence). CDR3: CATSRGSAVGGYTF. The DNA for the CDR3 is TGTGCCACCAGCAGAGGAAGCGCCGTGGGTGGCTACACCTTC.

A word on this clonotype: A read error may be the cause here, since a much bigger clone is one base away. For the CDR3, the DNA is TGTGCCAGCAGCTTAGAAGGTTATTCACCCCTCAACTTT. It specifies CASSLEGYSPLNF. The chain carries TRBV7-2 and TRBJ1-6; D gene ambiguous. The germline CDR1 and CDR2 sequences are SGHTA and FQGNSA. CDR3 size: 13 residues.

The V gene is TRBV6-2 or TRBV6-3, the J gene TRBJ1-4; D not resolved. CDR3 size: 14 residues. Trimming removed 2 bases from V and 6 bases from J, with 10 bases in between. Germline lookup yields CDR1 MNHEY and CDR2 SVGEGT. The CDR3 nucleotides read TGTGCCAGCAGTTACCAAGGGTTTTATGAAAAACTGTTTTTT. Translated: CASSYQGFYEKLFF.

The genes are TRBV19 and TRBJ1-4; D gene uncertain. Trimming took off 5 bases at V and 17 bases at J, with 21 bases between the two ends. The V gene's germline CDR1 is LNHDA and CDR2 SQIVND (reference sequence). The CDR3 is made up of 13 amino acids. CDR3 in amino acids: CASSSRAEPRPFF. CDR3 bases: TGTGCCAGTAGTTCGCGGGCCGAACCTAGGCCCTTTTTT.

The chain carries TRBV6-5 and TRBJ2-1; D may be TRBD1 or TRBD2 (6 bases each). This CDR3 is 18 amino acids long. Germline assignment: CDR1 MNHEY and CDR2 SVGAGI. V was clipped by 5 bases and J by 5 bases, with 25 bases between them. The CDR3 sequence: CASSARGGQRDYNNEQFF. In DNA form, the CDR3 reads TGTGCCAGCAGTGCGCGGGGTGGACAGCGCGACTATAACAATGAGCAGTTCTTC.

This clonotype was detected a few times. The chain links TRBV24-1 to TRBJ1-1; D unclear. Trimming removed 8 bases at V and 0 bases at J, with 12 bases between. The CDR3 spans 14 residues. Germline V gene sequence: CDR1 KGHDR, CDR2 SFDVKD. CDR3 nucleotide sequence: TGTGCCACCAAAGCGGGCGCCCTGAACACTGAAGCTTTCTTT. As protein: CATKAGALNTEAFF.